This is a list of T cell receptor beta chains from one sample in a study of blood T cell repertoires in COVID-19. TCRdb keeps only in-frame clones here, not all; method: immunoSEQ multiplex PCR. The data contain approximately 260,000 clones, around 90% of them seen just once; the ten biggest clones take up under 2.5%. Sequencing input: peripheral blood. The receptors here all came from a woman in her sixties with COVID-19, enrolled during active disease. The CDR3 runs from the conserved cysteine through the conserved F or W. A D gene is named only where the DNA matches it firmly. Clone size is not always given. Where it is, it says once, few, many or a class for expanded clones.

>TRBD1|TRBV7-9|TRBJ2-2|NA
CASSRRTGPSNTGELFF
TGTGCCAGCAGTCGTCGGACAGGGCCTTCGAACACCGGGGAGCTGTTTTTT
>NA|TRBV4-2|TRBJ1-6|NA
CASSQNTLVVGRYNSPLHF
TGTGCCAGCAGCCAGAATACGTTGGTGGTCGGTCGATATAATTCACCCCTCCACTTT
>NA|TRBV29-1|TRBJ1-1|NA
CSVEWEVRTEAFF
TGCAGCGTTGAGTGGGAGGTCCGGACTGAAGCTTTCTTT
>TRBD1|TRBV5-4|TRBJ1-6|NA
CASSLGQGRFTPYNSPLHF
TGTGCCAGCAGCTTGGGACAGGGACGATTTACACCCTATAATTCACCCCTCCACTTT
>NA|TRBV12-3/TRBV12-4|TRBJ2-3|NA
CASSLGQTQYF
TGTGCCAGCAGCCTGGGACAAACGCAGTATTTT
>NA|TRBV6-5|TRBJ1-2|NA
CASSPGQGNYGYTF
TGTGCCAGCAGTCCCGGTCAGGGAAACTATGGCTACACCTTC
>NA|TRBV15|TRBJ1-6|NA
CATSRDISPLHF
TGTGCCACCAGCAGAGATATTTCACCCCTCCACTTT
>TRBD2|TRBV25-1|TRBJ2-1|NA
CASRLAGGYNEQFF
TGTGCCAGCAGGTTAGCGGGGGGGTACAATGAGCAGTTCTTC
>TRBD2|TRBV27|TRBJ2-5|once
CASSSFGGSPETQYF
TGTGCCAGCAGTTCGTTCGGGGGGTCACCAGAGACCCAGTACTTC
>NA|TRBV12-3/TRBV12-4|TRBJ2-3|once
CASSPAGGLRQYF
TGTGCCAGCAGTCCTGCGGGCGGTTTGAGGCAGTATTTT
>NA|TRBV5-1|TRBJ2-3|NA
CASSLRSTVSTDTQYF
TGCGCCAGCAGCTTGAGGAGCACTGTGAGCACAGATACGCAGTATTTT
>NA|TRBV4-3|TRBJ1-1|NA
CASSHVGRGEAEAFF
TGCGCCAGCAGCCACGTCGGCCGGGGGGAGGCTGAAGCTTTCTTT
>TRBD2|TRBV19|TRBJ2-5|NA
CASSGLAGMETQYF
TGTGCCAGTAGTGGACTAGCGGGGATGGAGACCCAGTACTTC
>NA|TRBV4-1|TRBJ1-5|NA
CASSQEGARYQPQHF
TGCGCCAGCAGCCAAGAGGGGGCGCGATATCAGCCCCAGCATTTT
>NA|TRBV12-3/TRBV12-4|TRBJ2-7|few
CASSSAYEQYF
TGTGCCAGCAGTTCCGCCTACGAGCAGTACTTC
>TRBD2|TRBV7-2|TRBJ2-5|NA
CASSLYPGTSGGLQETQYF
TGTGCCAGCAGCTTATATCCCGGGACTAGCGGGGGACTCCAAGAGACCCAGTACTTC
>TRBD1|TRBV14|TRBJ1-4|few
CASSQVQGQGLYEKLFF
TGTGCCAGCAGCCAAGTACAAGGACAGGGGCTCTATGAAAAACTGTTTTTT
>NA|TRBV7-2|TRBJ1-2|NA
CASSLGGAITF
TGTGCCAGCAGCTTAGGGGGAGCCATCACCTTC
>TRBD1|TRBV29-1|TRBJ1-1|NA
CSVGLTGDTEAFF
TGCAGCGTTGGTCTGACAGGGGACACTGAAGCTTTCTTT
>NA|TRBV5-1|TRBJ2-1|NA
CASSHQGSSSYNEQFF
TGCGCCAGCAGTCATCAGGGGTCAAGCTCCTACAATGAGCAGTTCTTC
>NA|TRBV19|TRBJ1-1|NA
CASSQQGFSGNTEAFF
TGTGCCAGTAGTCAACAGGGTTTTTCTGGGAACACTGAAGCTTTCTTT
>NA|TRBV3-1/TRBV3-2|TRBJ1-2|NA
CASSQDGAGPNYGYTF
TGTGCCAGCAGCCAAGATGGGGCAGGACCAAACTATGGCTACACCTTC
>NA|TRBV5-1|TRBJ1-3|NA
CASSLAESSGNTIYF
TGCGCCAGCAGCTTGGCGGAGAGCTCTGGAAACACCATATATTTT
>NA|TRBV6-5|TRBJ2-3|NA
CASPSIADTQYF
TGTGCCAGCCCCTCGATAGCAGATACGCAGTATTTT
>TRBD1|TRBV5-6|TRBJ2-1|NA
CASSWRTGVSYNEQFF
TGTGCCAGCAGCTGGAGGACAGGGGTATCCTACAATGAGCAGTTCTTC
>NA|TRBV10-3|TRBJ1-2|NA
CAISGTDSHNYGYTF
TGTGCCATCAGTGGGACAGATTCCCATAACTATGGCTACACCTTC
>NA|TRBV3-1/TRBV3-2|TRBJ1-6|NA
CASSPSRTLHF
TGTGCCAGCAGCCCGTCGAGGACCCTCCACTTT
>TRBD1|TRBV19|TRBJ1-2|NA
CASSIRGRDGYTF
TGTGCCAGTAGTATCAGGGGGAGAGATGGCTACACCTTC
>NA|TRBV12-3/TRBV12-4|TRBJ1-1|NA
CASSLSSGIEAFF
TGTGCCAGCAGTTTAAGTTCGGGAATTGAAGCTTTCTTT
>NA|TRBV5-6|TRBJ1-2|NA
CASSLGAGPAIYGYTF
TGTGCCAGCAGCTTGGGCGCAGGGCCTGCTATTTATGGCTACACCTTC
>NA|TRBV3-1/TRBV3-2|TRBJ1-3|NA
CASSQVDSSSGNTIYF
TGTGCCAGCAGCCAAGTGGACAGTTCCTCTGGAAACACCATATATTTT
>TRBD1|TRBV5-1|TRBJ2-3|NA
CASSTGTGTDTQYF
TGCGCCAGCAGCACCGGGACAGGCACAGATACGCAGTATTTT
>NA|TRBV2|TRBJ1-2|NA
CASSEEGTSGYTF
TGTGCCAGCAGTGAGGAGGGAACCTCAGGCTACACCTTC
>NA|TRBV9|TRBJ1-2|once
CASSTTGRRAGYTF
TGTGCCAGCAGCACGACAGGTAGGAGAGCTGGCTACACCTTC
>TRBD1|TRBV6-5|TRBJ2-7|few
CASARQGSTYEQYF
TGTGCCAGTGCCCGACAGGGTTCCACCTACGAGCAGTACTTC
>TRBD1|TRBV9|TRBJ2-1|NA
CASSAPKRDRTSNEQFF
TGTGCCAGCAGCGCCCCCAAGAGGGACAGGACCTCGAATGAGCAGTTCTTC
>TRBD1|TRBV7-8|TRBJ1-1|NA
CASSFSTGPNTEAFF
TGTGCCAGCAGCTTCTCGACAGGGCCTAACACTGAAGCTTTCTTT
>TRBD1|TRBV7-2|TRBJ1-6|once
CASSPKTGEGSPLHF
TGTGCCAGCAGCCCGAAGACAGGGGAAGGTTCACCCCTCCACTTT
>NA|TRBV21-1|TRBJ2-7|NA
CASNGPGTGPPYEQYF
TGTGCCAGCAACGGACCCGGGACAGGGCCTCCCTACGAGCAGTACTTC
>NA|TRBV2|TRBJ2-1|NA
CASPNKGVPYNEQFF
TGTGCCAGCCCTAATAAGGGGGTCCCCTACAATGAGCAGTTCTTC
>TRBD2|TRBV3-1/TRBV3-2|TRBJ2-1|NA
CASGLGRAEQFF
TGTGCCTCCGGCCTCGGGAGGGCTGAGCAGTTCTTC
>NA|TRBV2|TRBJ1-1|NA
CASSERRQSAFF
TGTGCCAGCAGTGAACGAAGACAGTCAGCTTTCTTT
>TRBD1|TRBV5-1|TRBJ1-2|NA
CASRPGQGGGYTF
TGCGCCAGCAGGCCGGGACAGGGTGGTGGCTACACCTTC
>TRBD1|TRBV5-8|TRBJ1-5|NA
CAIWDRKYSNQPQHF
TGTGCCATATGGGACAGGAAATATAGCAATCAGCCCCAGCATTTT
>TRBD2|TRBV27|TRBJ2-2|once
CASSLGLDFGELFF
TGTGCCAGCAGTTTGGGACTAGATTTCGGGGAGCTGTTTTTT
>NA|TRBV6-1|TRBJ1-2|NA
CASSEASANYGYTF
TGTGCCAGCAGTGAAGCGTCGGCTAACTATGGCTACACCTTC